This TCR beta chain was observed in a study of OX40 agonist ivuxolimab in advanced cancers. Overall study: Patients in the trial were receiving intravenous ivuxolimab every 2 weeks, at doses of 0.01 to 10 mg/kg. Partial response was recorded in three patients: one hepatocellular carcinoma and two cutaneous melanoma cases.

V was pared by 9 bases and J by 2 bases, with 3 bases of the junction left unmatched. CDR3 length: 14 amino acids. The germline V gene encodes CDR1 MNHEY and CDR2 SMNVEV (reference sequence). TCRdb's copy holds only in-frame clones and misses some; the assay was immunoSEQ multiplex PCR. Of about 74,000 clones in the sample, 80% to 85% were seen once. The J gene is TRBJ2-6, the V gene TRBV27; 8 bases align to TRBD2. The clonotype originates from an adult with an advanced solid tumor such as melanoma, head and neck, liver or kidney cancer. Sequencing was performed on CD4+ or CD8+ T cells sorted from blood, taken in a trial of the OX40 agonist ivuxolimab. The CDR3 sequence is CASRGGTGANVLTF. CDR3 sequence (DNA): TGTGCCAGTCGGGGGGGGACTGGGGCCAACGTCCTGACTTTC.